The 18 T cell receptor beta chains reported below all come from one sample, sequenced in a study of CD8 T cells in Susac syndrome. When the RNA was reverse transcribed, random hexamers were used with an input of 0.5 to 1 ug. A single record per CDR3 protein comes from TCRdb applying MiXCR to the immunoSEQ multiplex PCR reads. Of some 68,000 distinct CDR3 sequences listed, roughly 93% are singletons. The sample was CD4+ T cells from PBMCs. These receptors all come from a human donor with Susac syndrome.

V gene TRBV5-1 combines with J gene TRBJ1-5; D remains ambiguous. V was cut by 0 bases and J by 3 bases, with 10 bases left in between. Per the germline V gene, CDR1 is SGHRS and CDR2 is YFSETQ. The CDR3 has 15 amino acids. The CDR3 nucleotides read TGCGCCAGCAGCTTGGAGGGCTCTGACAATCAGCCCCAGCATTTT. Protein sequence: CASSLEGSDNQPQHF.

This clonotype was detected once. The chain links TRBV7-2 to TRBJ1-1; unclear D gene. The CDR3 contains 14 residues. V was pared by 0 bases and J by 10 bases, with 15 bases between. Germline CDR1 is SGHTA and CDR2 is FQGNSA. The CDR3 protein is CASSLAGQYWGAFF. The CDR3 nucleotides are TGTGCCAGCAGCTTAGCGGGCCAATACTGGGGAGCTTTCTTT.

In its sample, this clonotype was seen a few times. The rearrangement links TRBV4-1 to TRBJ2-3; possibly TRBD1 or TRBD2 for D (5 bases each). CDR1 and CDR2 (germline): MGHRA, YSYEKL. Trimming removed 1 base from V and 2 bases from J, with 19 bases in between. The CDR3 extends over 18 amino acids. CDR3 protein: CASSQGLILWGPTDTQYF. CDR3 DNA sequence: TGCGCCAGCAGCCAAGGCCTCATTTTGTGGGGACCCACAGATACGCAGTATTTT.

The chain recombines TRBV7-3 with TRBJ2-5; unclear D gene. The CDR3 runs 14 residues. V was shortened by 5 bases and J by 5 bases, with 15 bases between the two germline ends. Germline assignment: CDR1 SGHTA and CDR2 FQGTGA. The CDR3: CASSASSQHETQYF. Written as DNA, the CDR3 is TGTGCCAGCAGCGCCTCGAGTCAACACGAGACCCAGTACTTC.

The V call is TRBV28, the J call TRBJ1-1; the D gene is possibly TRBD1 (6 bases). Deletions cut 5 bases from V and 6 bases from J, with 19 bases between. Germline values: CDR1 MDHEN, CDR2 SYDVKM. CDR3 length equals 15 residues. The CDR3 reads CASSHPGGGFAEAFF. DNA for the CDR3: TGTGCCAGCAGTCACCCGGGGGGGGGCTTCGCTGAAGCTTTCTTT.

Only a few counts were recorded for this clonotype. The CDR3 loop reads CASSYWGRDTQYF. CDR3 sequence (DNA): TGTGCCAGCAGTTACTGGGGCCGAGATACGCAGTATTTT. The chain employs TRBV6-5 and TRBJ2-3, with D perhaps matching TRBD1 (5 bases). This CDR3 contains 13 residues. Germline lookup yields CDR1 MNHEY and CDR2 SVGAGI. With 1 base removed from V and 5 bases from J, the gap between germline ends came to 7 bases.

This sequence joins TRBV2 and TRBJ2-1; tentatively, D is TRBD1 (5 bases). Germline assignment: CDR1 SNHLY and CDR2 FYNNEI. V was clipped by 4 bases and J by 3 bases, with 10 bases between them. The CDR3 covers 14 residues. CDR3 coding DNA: TGTGCCAGCAGTGCTCAGGGCTACTACAATGAGCAGTTCTTC. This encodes CASSAQGYYNEQFF.

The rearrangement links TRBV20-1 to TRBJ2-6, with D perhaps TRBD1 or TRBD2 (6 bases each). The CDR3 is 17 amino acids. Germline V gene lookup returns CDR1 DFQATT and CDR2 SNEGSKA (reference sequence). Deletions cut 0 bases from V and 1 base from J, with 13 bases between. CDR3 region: CSARELTGRSGANVLTF. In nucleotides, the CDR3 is TGCAGTGCTAGAGAACTTACAGGGAGGTCTGGGGCCAACGTCCTGACTTTC.

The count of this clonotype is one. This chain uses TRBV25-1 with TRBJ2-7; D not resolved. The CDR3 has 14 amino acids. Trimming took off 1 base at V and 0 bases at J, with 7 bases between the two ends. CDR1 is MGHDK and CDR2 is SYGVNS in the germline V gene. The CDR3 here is CASSEWASSYEQYF. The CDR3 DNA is TGTGCCAGCAGTGAATGGGCCAGCTCCTACGAGCAGTACTTC.

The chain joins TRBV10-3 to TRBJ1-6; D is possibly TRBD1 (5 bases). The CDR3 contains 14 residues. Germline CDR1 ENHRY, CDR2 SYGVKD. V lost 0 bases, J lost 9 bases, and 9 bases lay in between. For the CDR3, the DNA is TGTGCCATCAGTGAGTCAGGGGATGCTTCACCCCTCCACTTT. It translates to CAISESGDASPLHF.

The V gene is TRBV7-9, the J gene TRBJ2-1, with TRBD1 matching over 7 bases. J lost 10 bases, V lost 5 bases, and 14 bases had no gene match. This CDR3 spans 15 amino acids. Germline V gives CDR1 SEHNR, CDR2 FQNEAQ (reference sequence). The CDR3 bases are TGTGCCAGCAGCAAGACAGGACAGGCGGACGAGGAGCAGTTCTTC. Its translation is CASSKTGQADEEQFF. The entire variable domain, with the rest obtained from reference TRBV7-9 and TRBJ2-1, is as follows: DTGVSQNPRHKITKRGQNVTFRCDPISEHNRLYWYRQTLGQGPEFLTYFQNEAQLEKSRLLSDRFSAERPKGSFSTLEIQRTEQGDSAMYLCASSKTGQADEEQFFGPGTRLTVL.

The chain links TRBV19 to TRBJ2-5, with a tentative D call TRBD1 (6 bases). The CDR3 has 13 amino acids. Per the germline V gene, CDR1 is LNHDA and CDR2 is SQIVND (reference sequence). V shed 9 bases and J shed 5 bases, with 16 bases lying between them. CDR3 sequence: CASGQSLLETQYF. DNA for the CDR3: TGTGCCAGCGGACAGAGCCTCTTGGAGACCCAGTACTTC.

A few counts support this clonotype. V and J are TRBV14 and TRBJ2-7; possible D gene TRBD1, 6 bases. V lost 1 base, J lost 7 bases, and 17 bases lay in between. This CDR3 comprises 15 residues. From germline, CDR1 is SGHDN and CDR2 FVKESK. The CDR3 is CASSQGATGWREQYF. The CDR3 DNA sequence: TGTGCCAGCAGCCAAGGGGCCACAGGGTGGAGGGAGCAGTACTTC. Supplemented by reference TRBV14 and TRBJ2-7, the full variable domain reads EAGVTQFPSHSVIEKGQTVTLRCDPISGHDNLYWYRRVMGKEIKFLLHFVKESKQDESGMPNNRFLAERTGGTYSTLKVQPAELEDSGVYFCASSQGATGWREQYFGPGTRLTVT.

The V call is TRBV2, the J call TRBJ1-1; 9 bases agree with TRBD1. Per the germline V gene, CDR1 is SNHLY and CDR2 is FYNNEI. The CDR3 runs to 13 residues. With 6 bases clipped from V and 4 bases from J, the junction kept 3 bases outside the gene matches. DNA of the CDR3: TGTGCCAGCAGGGCACAGGGGGCCACTGAAGCTTTCTTT. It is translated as CASRAQGATEAFF.

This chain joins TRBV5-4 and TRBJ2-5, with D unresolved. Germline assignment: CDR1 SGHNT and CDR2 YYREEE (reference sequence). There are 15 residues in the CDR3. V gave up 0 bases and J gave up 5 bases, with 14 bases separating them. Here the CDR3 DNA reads TGTGCCAGCAGCTTGGAAATAGGCGGTGTTGAGACCCAGTACTTC. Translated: CASSLEIGGVETQYF. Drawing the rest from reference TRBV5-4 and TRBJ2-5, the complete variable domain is ETGVTQSPTHLIKTRGQQVTLRCSSQSGHNTVSWYQQALGQGPQFIFQYYREEENGRGNFPPRFSGLQFPNYSSELNVNALELDDSALYLCASSLEIGGVETQYFGPGTRLLVL.

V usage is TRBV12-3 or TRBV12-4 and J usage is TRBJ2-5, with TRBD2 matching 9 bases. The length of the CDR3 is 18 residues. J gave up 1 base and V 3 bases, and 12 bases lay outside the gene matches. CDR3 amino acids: CASSFWRGGRRRQETQYF. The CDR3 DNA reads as TGTGCCAGCAGTTTCTGGCGGGGGGGCAGGCGGCGCCAAGAGACCCAGTACTTC.

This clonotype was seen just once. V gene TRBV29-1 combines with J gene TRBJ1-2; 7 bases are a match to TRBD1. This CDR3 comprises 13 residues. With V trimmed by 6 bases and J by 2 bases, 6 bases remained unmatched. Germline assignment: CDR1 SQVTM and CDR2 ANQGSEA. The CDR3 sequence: CSVGTDLNYGYTF. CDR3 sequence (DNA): TGCAGCGTCGGGACAGATCTGAACTATGGCTACACCTTC.

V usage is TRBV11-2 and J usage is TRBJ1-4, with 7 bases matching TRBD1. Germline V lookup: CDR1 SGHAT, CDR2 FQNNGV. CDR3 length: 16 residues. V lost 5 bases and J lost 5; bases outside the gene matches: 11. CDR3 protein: CASSIQGEGLNEKLFF. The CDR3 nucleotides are TGTGCCAGCAGCATCCAGGGGGAGGGTTTGAATGAAAAACTGTTTTTT.